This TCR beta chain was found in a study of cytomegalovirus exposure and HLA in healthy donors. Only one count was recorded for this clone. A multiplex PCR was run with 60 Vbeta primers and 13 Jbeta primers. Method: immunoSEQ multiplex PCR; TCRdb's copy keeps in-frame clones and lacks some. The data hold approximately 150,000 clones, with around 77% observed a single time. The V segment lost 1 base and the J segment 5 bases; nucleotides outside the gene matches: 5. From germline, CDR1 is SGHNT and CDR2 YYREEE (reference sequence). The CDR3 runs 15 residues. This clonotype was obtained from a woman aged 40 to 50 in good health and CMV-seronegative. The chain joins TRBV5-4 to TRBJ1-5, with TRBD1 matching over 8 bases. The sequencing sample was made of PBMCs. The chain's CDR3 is CASSLSPGGDQPQHF. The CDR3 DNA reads TGTGCCAGCAGCTTGTCACCAGGGGGCGATCAGCCCCAGCATTTT.